The next 18 T cell receptor beta chains were all read from a single sample in a study of vaccination and CD4 T cells after COVID-19. Sequencing of DNA taken from cultured CD4+ T cells relied on the Oncomine TCR Beta short-read assay. TCRdb ran MiXCR on the PCR reads and lists one entry per CDR3 protein. This table has around 12,000 distinct CDR3 sequences, 50% to 65% appearing once. These TCRs are of unknown antigen specificity. As to treatment: roughly 10-day PBMC culture with coronavirus spike peptide pools or control peptides (ViraFEST assay). Sequences were obtained from CD4+ T cells from blood, cultured in vitro. The receptor set was obtained from a human donor who had recovered from COVID-19.

This clonotype was observed a few times. The CDR3 spells CASSLLGSGAGGNDGYTF. Here the CDR3 DNA reads TGTGCCAGCAGCCTCTTGGGGTCCGGTGCAGGGGGCAATGATGGCTACACCTTC. The chain employs TRBV7-9 and TRBJ1-2; 8 bases match TRBD1. CDR1 and CDR2 (germline): SEHNR, FQNEAQ (reference sequence). V lost 5 bases to trimming and J lost 6 bases; unmatched junction nucleotides: 20. The CDR3 loop spans 18 amino acids.

This clonotype came up a few times. This chain connects TRBV19 to TRBJ1-5; tentative D call: TRBD1 (6 bases). The CDR3 spans 13 residues. In germline, CDR1 is LNHDA, CDR2 SQIVND (reference sequence). The V end lost 6 bases, the J end lost 4 bases, and 10 bases lay between the germline ends. The CDR3 sequence is CASSSQGNQPQHF. The CDR3 DNA reads TGTGCCAGTAGCTCACAGGGTAATCAGCCCCAGCATTTT.

This sequence joins TRBV28 and TRBJ1-4; D unresolved. Per germline, CDR1 MDHEN and CDR2 SYDVKM. The CDR3 contains 17 residues. V lost 4 bases, J lost 8 bases, and 23 bases lay in between. CDR3 DNA: TGTGCCAGCAGTTCCCTAACAAACTCCGGAGGGAGGGAAAAACTGTTTTTT. Residues: CASSSLTNSGGREKLFF.

The chain joins TRBV20-1 to TRBJ2-3, with TRBD2 matching 11 bases. The V gene end was trimmed by 2 bases and the J gene end by 3 bases; junction bases not matched to a gene: 7. CDR3 length equals 16 residues. CDR1 and CDR2 (germline): DFQATT, SNEGSKA (reference sequence). The chain's CDR3 is CSARPSLAGVTDTQYF. For the CDR3, the DNA is TGCAGTGCTAGACCATCACTAGCGGGAGTAACAGATACGCAGTATTTT.

The chain links TRBV20-1 to TRBJ2-7; TRBD2 matches at 10 bases. V lost 4 bases to trimming and J lost 5 bases; unmatched junction nucleotides: 8. The V gene's germline CDR1 is DFQATT and CDR2 SNEGSKA (reference sequence). This CDR3 spans 14 amino acids. The DNA for the CDR3 is TGCAGTGCTAAGCGGGAGGGTCGCAGGAACGAGCAGTACTTC. This encodes CSAKREGRRNEQYF.

The chain has TRBV7-2 and TRBJ2-4; D possibly matches TRBD1 or TRBD2 (5 bases each). V was shortened by 3 bases and J by 6 bases, with 15 bases between the two germline ends. Germline V lookup: CDR1 SGHTA, CDR2 FQGNSA. CDR3 length equals 15 residues. CDR3 sequence reads: CASSLGPLSGNIQYF. The CDR3 DNA follows: TGTGCCAGCAGCTTGGGACCACTTAGTGGAAACATTCAGTACTTC.

This clonotype was detected once. This chain joins TRBV7-9 and TRBJ1-4; the match to TRBD1 covers 7 bases. The CDR3 sequence is 16 residues long. The V gene's germline CDR1 is SEHNR and CDR2 FQNEAQ (reference sequence). J gave up 6 bases and V 2 bases, and 9 bases lay outside the gene matches. This CDR3 reads CASSLRGGQADEKLFF. The CDR3 bases are TGTGCCAGCAGCTTAAGGGGAGGACAGGCTGATGAAAAACTGTTTTTT.

The chain recombines TRBV6-1 with TRBJ1-5; the D is unclear. The CDR3 runs to 14 residues. Between the trimmed V and J ends, which lost 6 bases and 6 bases, there was a span of 15 bases. The germline V gene encodes CDR1 MNHNS and CDR2 SASEGT. CDR3 residues: CASSNSWEGQPQHF. DNA of the CDR3: TGTGCCAGCAGCAACAGCTGGGAGGGTCAGCCCCAGCATTTT.

The chain employs TRBV19 and TRBJ2-2; TRBD2 agrees at 7 bases. The CDR3 is 15 residues long. The V segment lost 5 bases and the J segment 2 bases; nucleotides outside the gene matches: 5. Germline-derived CDR1 and CDR2 are LNHDA and SQIVND (reference sequence). The CDR3 region is CASSPGTINTGELFF. As DNA, the CDR3 is TGTGCCAGTAGTCCCGGGACTATCAACACCGGGGAGCTGTTTTTT.

This clonotype showed up just a few times. V usage is TRBV7-9 and J usage is TRBJ2-7, with unresolved D. Germline V CDR1 and CDR2: SEHNR, FQNEAQ (reference sequence). Trimming cost V 1 base and J 6 bases, with 19 bases left between them. The CDR3 runs 16 residues. CDR3 amino acids: CASSLVTTRGLGEQYF. DNA for the CDR3: TGTGCCAGCAGCTTAGTCACGACCAGAGGCTTAGGCGAGCAGTACTTC.

This chain uses TRBV5-6 with TRBJ2-7, with TRBD1 as a possible D gene (6 bases). The ends were cut back, 4 bases at V and 5 bases at J, with 22 bases in the middle. CDR1 and CDR2 (germline): SGHDT, YYEEEE. The CDR3 runs to 16 residues. In DNA form, the CDR3 reads TGTGCCAGCAGCCGGTGGGGGCGAGGGGGTCACGACGAGCAGTACTTC. It specifies CASSRWGRGGHDEQYF.

This chain uses TRBV20-1 with TRBJ2-3, with D perhaps assigned TRBD1 or TRBD2 (6 bases each). The CDR3 runs to 15 residues. The germline V and J ends were trimmed by 6 bases and 4 bases, with 20 bases remaining between them. The germline CDR1 and CDR2 sequences are DFQATT and SNEGSKA (reference sequence). The chain's CDR3 is CSATQVRGQADTQYF. Written as DNA, the CDR3 is TGCAGTGCCACCCAGGTCCGGGGGCAGGCAGATACGCAGTATTTT.

The rearrangement uses TRBV20-1 and TRBJ1-4; D might be TRBD1 (5 bases). This CDR3 has 14 residues. CDR1 is DFQATT and CDR2 is SNEGSKA in the germline V gene (reference sequence). Trimming left V 2 bases short and J 7 bases short, with 14 bases between. Here the CDR3 reads CSARPGTGSEKLFF. In DNA, the CDR3 is TGCAGTGCTAGACCCGGCACAGGTAGTGAAAAACTGTTTTTT.

The rearrangement links TRBV28 to TRBJ2-5; no clear D gene. Trimming cost V 3 bases and J 2 bases, with 10 bases left between them. From germline, CDR1 is MDHEN and CDR2 SYDVKM. CDR3 length equals 14 residues. CDR3 DNA: TGTGCCAGCAGTTTTCTCACAGATCAAGAGACCCAGTACTTC. Translating it yields CASSFLTDQETQYF.

This chain connects TRBV20-1 to TRBJ1-2; D ambiguous. With 5 bases removed from V and 4 bases from J, the gap between germline ends came to 17 bases. Germline V gives CDR1 DFQATT, CDR2 SNEGSKA (reference sequence). The CDR3 extends over 14 amino acids. The DNA for the CDR3 is TGCAGTGCTGGTCCCGGCCGGGTAGGCTATGGCTACACCTTC. Protein product: CSAGPGRVGYGYTF.

The chain uses TRBV11-1 and TRBJ2-3; D perhaps matches TRBD1 (5 bases). Trimming shortened V by 4 bases and J by 11 bases, and 16 bases separated the two germline ends. Germline-derived CDR1 and CDR2 are SGHAT and FQDESV (reference sequence). CDR3 length: 13 residues. CDR3 DNA sequence: TGTGCCAGCAGCTACGTCCAAGGTCAGGGGCAGTATTTT. Encoded protein: CASSYVQGQGQYF.

The chain links TRBV7-8 to TRBJ2-7; D is unresolved. The CDR3 contains 15 residues. Germline CDR1 SGHVS, CDR2 FQNEAQ. V lost 2 bases, J lost 6 bases, and 17 bases lay in between. The CDR3 sequence is CASSLSEKWSREQYF. DNA of the CDR3: TGTGCCAGCAGCTTAAGCGAGAAGTGGAGTCGCGAGCAGTACTTC.

This clonotype has just one count. V is TRBV20-1 and J is TRBJ2-1, with D possibly TRBD2 on 5 matching bases. CDR1 is DFQATT, CDR2 SNEGSKA, per germline (reference sequence). There are 13 residues in the CDR3. The V and J ends lost 8 bases and 3 bases respectively, with 14 bases between them. CDR3 protein: CSRGGSIYNEQFF. In nucleotides, the CDR3 is TGCAGTAGAGGAGGCAGTATCTACAATGAGCAGTTCTTC.